This TCR beta chain was documented in a study of vaccination and CD4 T cells after COVID-19. Once obtained from cultured CD4+ T cells, the DNA was sequenced using the Oncomine TCR Beta short-read assay. TCRdb re-called the PCR reads with MiXCR, one entry per CDR3 protein. The sample lists over 10,000 distinct CDR3 sequences; approximately 57% were seen once. Concerning this clonotype itself: Its antigen is undetermined.

As to treatment: approximately nine-day PBMC culture with coronavirus spike peptide pools or control peptides (ViraFEST assay). The clonotype originates from a human donor who had recovered from COVID-19. Sequenced sample: CD4+ T cells from blood, cultured in vitro.

The CDR3 is CASRQPAGNTIYF. CDR3 nucleotides: TGTGCCAGCCGACAGCCTGCTGGAAACACCATATATTTT. The chain combines TRBV3-1 with TRBJ1-3; D is possibly TRBD1 (5 bases). Germline lookup yields CDR1 LGHDT and CDR2 YNNKEL (reference sequence). The CDR3 sequence is 13 residues long. V lost 8 bases and J 2 bases, leaving 10 bases between the germline ends.